These T cell receptor beta chains were read from a single sample in a study of CD8+ T cells in alopecia areata. The repertoire was sequenced with immunoSEQ multiplex PCR; TCRdb's copy has only in-frame clones and lacks some. The repertoire holds a few hundred thousand clones, with over 60% as singletons. Sequences were derived from CD4+ T cells sorted from blood, sampled at approximately week 44, from a patient treated with tofacitinib. Receptors originate from a human donor with alopecia areata. The conserved cysteine and the conserved F or W are not part of the CDR3 here. D genes are given only for firm matches. Expanded clones are given a class, and other clones once, few, many or no size at all.

>TRBJ2-1|-|TRBV6-7|-
AMAADEGEQF
>TRBJ2-1|-|TRBV7-2|-
ASGQYNEQF
>TRBJ1-2|-|TRBV6-1|TRBD1
ASSPTGGGYGYT
>TRBJ2-3|-|TRBV12-5|TRBD2
ASGWGRSGGPDTQY
>TRBJ1-4|-|TRBV7-2|-
ASSSLGQTVEKLF
>TRBJ2-5|few|TRBV29-1|-
SVVGSKGETQY
>TRBJ2-3|-|TRBV11-2|-
ASSSRKRDFTDTQY
>TRBJ2-3|-|TRBV2|-
ASRRDSTDTQY
>TRBJ1-5|once|TRBV7-2|TRBD1
ASSLPGTGYQPQH
>TRBJ2-3|few|TRBV29-1|-
SVEGSTDTQY
>TRBJ2-1|-|TRBV29-1|TRBD2
SVPDRGLASHNEQF
>TRBJ1-2|-|TRBV5-1|-
ASSLGPTGANYGYT
>TRBJ2-5|-|TRBV30|-
AWRKNVETQY
>TRBJ2-3|-|TRBV29-1|-
SFAVGTDTQY
>TRBJ1-5|once|TRBV7-9|-
ASSLAGGGNQPQH
>TRBJ2-7|-|TRBV12-5|-
ASGFGYEQY
>TRBJ2-3|few|TRBV7-2|-
ASSSLGATDTQY
>TRBJ1-2|-|TRBV19|-
ASRNNYGYT
>TRBJ2-2|-|TRBV2|-
ASSVSAPGELF
>TRBJ1-5|few|TRBV18|TRBD1
ASSRRDRDRGNQPQH
>TRBJ2-5|-|TRBV29-1|-
SVGQTGSPKETQY
>TRBJ2-7|-|TRBV7-2|-
ASSFQWPSGYEQY
>TRBJ2-1|few|TRBV5-1|TRBD2
ASSLVFSLAGVGEQF
>TRBJ1-4|-|TRBV14|-
ASSQRSGKEKLF
>TRBJ1-1|-|TRBV30|TRBD1
AVTGTGKTEAF
>TRBJ1-2|once|TRBV29-1|-
SVGPDRANYGYT
>TRBJ1-1|-|TRBV29-1|TRBD1
SLTTGVVTEAF
>TRBJ2-1|-|TRBV7-2|TRBD2
ASSLGRGVTEQF
>TRBJ2-3|-|TRBV29-1|TRBD1
SVERTGSTDTQY
>TRBJ1-1|few|TRBV29-1|-
SVEVRQGTEAF
>TRBJ2-3|-|TRBV11-3|TRBD2
ASSPAGDRTDTQY
>TRBJ2-5|few|TRBV29-1|-
SVQGGGETQY
>TRBJ1-1|-|TRBV4-3|-
ASSQDPRGSGAGWRAF
>TRBJ2-7|-|TRBV5-1|-
ASSLAVVSREQY
>TRBJ1-4|-|TRBV29-1|-
SVEKGRSRLEKLF
>TRBJ1-1|-|TRBV29-1|TRBD1
SVGGITGATEAF
>TRBJ1-6|-|TRBV30|TRBD1
AWRSGRQGNNSPLH
>TRBJ1-1|-|TRBV29-1|-
SYSRAAKTEAF
>TRBJ2-7|few|TRBV9|TRBD2
ASSVEPNLAGGMYEQY
>TRBJ2-1|-|TRBV5-1|TRBD2
ASSWTSGGRDEQF
>TRBJ1-2|-|TRBV5-4|TRBD1
ASSFEGAVGSGYT
>TRBJ2-2|few|TRBV9|-
ASSRGATNTGELF
>TRBJ2-1|-|TRBV5-1|-
ASSSGHNEQF
>TRBJ2-1|-|TRBV29-1|TRBD2
SGGEGNEQF
>TRBJ1-4|-|TRBV2|-
ASSEDPGREKLF
>TRBJ2-5|-|TRBV13|TRBD2
ASSQGLAVSVGETQY
>TRBJ2-4|-|TRBV23-1|-
ASSQSGGQPLAKNIQY
>TRBJ1-2|-|TRBV9|-
ASSGGGKFNYGYT
>TRBJ1-1|-|TRBV5-1|-
ASSLVKAGTEAF
>TRBJ1-2|-|TRBV7-2|-
ASSLEGGPYGYT
>TRBJ2-7|-|TRBV7-8|TRBD1
ASSVNRGLSYEQY
>TRBJ1-2|few|TRBV19|-
ASSMIAGPYGYT
>TRBJ2-7|once|TRBV29-1|-
SVEVAYEQY
>TRBJ1-2|-|TRBV5-6|TRBD1
ASRAGTGEDYGYT
>TRBJ2-7|-|TRBV5-1|TRBD2
ASSLTAGVYEQY
>TRBJ1-2|-|TRBV27|-
ASSFGKFYGYT
>TRBJ2-3|few|TRBV10-3|TRBD2
AILPSGGDTDTQY
>TRBJ2-1|-|TRBV5-1|-
ASSLAIRARDNEQF
>TRBJ2-3|-|TRBV7-2|-
ASSSDGLKDTQY
>TRBJ1-4|-|TRBV2|-
ASKLSENEKLF